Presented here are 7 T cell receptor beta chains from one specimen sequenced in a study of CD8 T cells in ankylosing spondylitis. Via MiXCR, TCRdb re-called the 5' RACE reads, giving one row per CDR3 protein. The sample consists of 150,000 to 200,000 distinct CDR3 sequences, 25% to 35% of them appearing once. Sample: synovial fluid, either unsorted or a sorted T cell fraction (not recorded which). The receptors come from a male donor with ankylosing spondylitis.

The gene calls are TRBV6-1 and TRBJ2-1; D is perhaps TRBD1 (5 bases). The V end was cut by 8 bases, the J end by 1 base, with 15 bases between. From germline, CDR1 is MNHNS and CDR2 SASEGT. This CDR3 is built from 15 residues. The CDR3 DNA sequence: TGTGCCAGCGGTGGGGCAGCAGGGTCCTACAATGAGCAGTTCTTC. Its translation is CASGGAAGSYNEQFF.

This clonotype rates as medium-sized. CDR3 DNA: TGCGCCAGCCGATACAGTCCGGGGGGCAACTATGGCTACACCTTC. This sequence encodes CASRYSPGGNYGYTF. This chain uses TRBV5-1 with TRBJ1-2; TRBD1 might be the D (6 bases). CDR1 and CDR2 from the germline V gene are SGHRS and YFSETQ. V lost 7 bases and J 2 bases, leaving 18 bases between the germline ends. The CDR3 is made up of 15 amino acids.

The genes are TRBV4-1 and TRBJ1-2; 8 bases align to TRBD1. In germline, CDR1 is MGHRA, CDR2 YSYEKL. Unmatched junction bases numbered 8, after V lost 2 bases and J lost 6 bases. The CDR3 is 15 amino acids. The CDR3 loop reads CASSQTRQGWDGYTF. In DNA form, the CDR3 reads TGCGCCAGCAGCCAAACCCGACAGGGGTGGGATGGCTACACCTTC.

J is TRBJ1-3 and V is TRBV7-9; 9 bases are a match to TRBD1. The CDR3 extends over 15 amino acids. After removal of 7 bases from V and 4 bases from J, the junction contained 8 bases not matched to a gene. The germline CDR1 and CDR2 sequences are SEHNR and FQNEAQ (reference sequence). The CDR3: CASNSGQGIGNTIYF. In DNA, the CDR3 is TGTGCCAGCAACAGCGGACAGGGGATCGGAAACACCATATATTTT.

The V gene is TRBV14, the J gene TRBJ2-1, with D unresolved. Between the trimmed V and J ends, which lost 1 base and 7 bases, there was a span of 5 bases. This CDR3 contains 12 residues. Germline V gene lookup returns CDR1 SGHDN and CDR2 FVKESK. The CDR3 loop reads CASSQVRNEQFF. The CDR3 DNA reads TGTGCCAGCAGCCAAGTGAGAAATGAGCAGTTCTTC. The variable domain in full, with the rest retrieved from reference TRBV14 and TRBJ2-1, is EAGVTQFPSHSVIEKGQTVTLRCDPISGHDNLYWYRRVMGKEIKFLLHFVKESKQDESGMPNNRFLAERTGGTYSTLKVQPAELEDSGVYFCASSQVRNEQFFGPGTRLTVL.

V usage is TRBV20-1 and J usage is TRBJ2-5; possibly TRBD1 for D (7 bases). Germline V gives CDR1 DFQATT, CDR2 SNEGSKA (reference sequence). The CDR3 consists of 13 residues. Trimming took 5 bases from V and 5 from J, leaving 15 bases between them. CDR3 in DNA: TGCAGTGCTGGGGAGGACAGGAGGGAGACCCAGTACTTC. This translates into CSAGEDRRETQYF.

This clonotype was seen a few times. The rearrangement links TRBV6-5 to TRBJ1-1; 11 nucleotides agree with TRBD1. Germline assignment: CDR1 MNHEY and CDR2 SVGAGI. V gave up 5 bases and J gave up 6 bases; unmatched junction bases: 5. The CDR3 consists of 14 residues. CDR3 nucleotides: TGTGCCAGCAGTAACCCGGGACAGGGGGCTGAAGCTTTCTTT. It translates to CASSNPGQGAEAFF.